Below are 20 T cell receptor beta chains sequenced from a single sample in a study of T cell responses to AZD1222 COVID-19 vaccine. TCRdb's copy holds only in-frame clones and misses some; the assay was immunoSEQ multiplex PCR. Of some 120,000 clones in the sample, more than 85% were seen once. The specimen was peripheral blood, collected on day 0 of AZD1222 vaccination. These receptor sequences come from an adult in good health.

The chain joins TRBV28 to TRBJ2-2; D might be TRBD1 (6 bases). Germline V gene lookup returns CDR1 MDHEN and CDR2 SYDVKM. V was pared by 10 bases and J by 4 bases, with 13 bases between. This CDR3 is built from 13 residues. Here the CDR3 DNA reads TGTGCCACAAAACAGGGTGGCACCGGGGAGCTGTTTTTT. Its protein is CATKQGGTGELFF.

This clone was found a few times. This sequence joins TRBV9 and TRBJ2-7; D is perhaps TRBD1 or TRBD2 (5 bases each). CDR1 SGDLS and CDR2 YYNGEE come from the germline V gene. V lost 4 bases to trimming and J lost 3 bases, with 20 bases between them. The CDR3 spans 16 residues. Written as DNA, the CDR3 is TGTGCCAGCAGCCCATTACCAGGGACCGAATTCTACGAGCAGTACTTC. Protein sequence: CASSPLPGTEFYEQYF.

Only one count was recorded for this clone. The chain couples TRBV27 to TRBJ2-7; D is possibly TRBD2 (6 bases). The CDR3 loop spans 15 amino acids. Per germline, CDR1 MNHEY and CDR2 SMNVEV (reference sequence). The ends were cut back, 3 bases at V and 5 bases at J, with 17 bases in the middle. The CDR3 loop reads CASSLRLASAHEQYF. The CDR3 DNA sequence: TGTGCCAGCAGTTTGCGGCTGGCTAGCGCCCACGAGCAGTACTTC.

The chain couples TRBV5-4 to TRBJ2-7, with 8 bases lining up with TRBD1. Germline V CDR1 and CDR2: SGHNT, YYREEE (reference sequence). The CDR3 spans 14 residues. With V trimmed by 4 bases and J by 3 bases, 6 bases remained unmatched. CDR3 bases: TGTGCCAGCAGCGGGACAGGAGTGGGCTACGAGCAGTACTTC. Translation: CASSGTGVGYEQYF.

The CDR3 reads CASSDQGEVAGELFF. CDR3 nucleotide sequence: TGTGCCAGCAGTGACCAGGGGGAAGTTGCCGGGGAGCTGTTTTTT. V and J are TRBV6-1 and TRBJ2-2; 7 bases map to TRBD1. This CDR3 has 15 residues. The V and J ends lost 3 bases and 6 bases, in that order; junction bases with no gene match: 7. The germline CDR1 and CDR2 sequences are MNHNS and SASEGT.

The chain uses TRBV11-3 and TRBJ2-6, with a weak D call TRBD1 (6 bases). CDR1 SGHNT and CDR2 YENEEA come from the germline V gene. Trimming shortened V by 3 bases and J by 6 bases, and 6 bases separated the two germline ends. The CDR3 spans 13 residues. The CDR3 loop is CASSLGQANVLTF. For the CDR3, the DNA is TGTGCCAGCAGCTTGGGACAGGCCAACGTCCTGACTTTC. The complete variable domain, with remaining parts taken from reference TRBV11-3 and TRBJ2-6, reads EAGVVQSPRYKIIEKKQPVAFWCNPISGHNTLYWYLQNLGQGPELLIRYENEEAVDDSQLPKDRFSAERLKGVDSTLKIQPAELGDSAVYLCASSLGQANVLTFGAGSRLTVL.

The rearrangement links TRBV9 to TRBJ1-4; possible D gene TRBD1, 5 bases. This CDR3 spans 15 amino acids. From germline, CDR1 is SGDLS and CDR2 YYNGEE. With 0 bases removed from V and 8 bases from J, the gap between germline ends came to 14 bases. Written as DNA, the CDR3 is TGTGCCAGCAGCGTAGAGGGGACCCTTTTCGAAAAACTGTTTTTT. This encodes CASSVEGTLFEKLFF. The whole variable domain, filled in from reference TRBV9 and TRBJ1-4, reads DSGVTQTPKHLITATGQRVTLRCSPRSGDLSVYWYQQSLDQGLQFLIQYYNGEERAKGNILERFSAQQFPDLHSELNLSSLELGDSALYFCASSVEGTLFEKLFFGSGTQLSVL.

The V and J genes are TRBV7-3 and TRBJ1-1; D gene uncertain. This CDR3 contains 13 residues. Germline V gives CDR1 SGHTA, CDR2 FQGTGA. The V and J ends lost 5 bases and 1 base respectively, with 8 bases between them. CDR3 loop: CASSQSGNTEAFF. CDR3 in DNA: TGTGCCAGCAGCCAGAGTGGGAACACTGAAGCTTTCTTT.

The chain uses TRBV2 and TRBJ2-1; 7 nucleotides line up with TRBD1. The CDR3 is 13 amino acids. Unmatched junction bases numbered 6, after V lost 6 bases and J lost 7 bases. CDR1 is SNHLY, CDR2 FYNNEI, per germline. CDR3 protein: CASRSGQRNEQFF. The CDR3 DNA reads TGTGCCAGCAGATCGGGACAGCGGAATGAGCAGTTCTTC.

V and J are TRBV9 and TRBJ2-7, with TRBD1 as a possible D gene (6 bases). The V gene's germline CDR1 is SGDLS and CDR2 YYNGEE. The length of the CDR3 is 14 residues. V was trimmed by 0 bases and J by 4 bases, leaving 11 bases between them. CDR3 loop: CASSVETGGYEQYF. CDR3 DNA sequence: TGTGCCAGCAGCGTAGAGACAGGAGGATACGAGCAGTACTTC.

This clone was found a few times. The chain is built from TRBV15 and TRBJ2-2; 9 bases agree with TRBD2. This CDR3 has 15 amino acids. V was clipped by 6 bases and J by 5 bases; unmatched bases: 7. Germline values: CDR1 LNHNV, CDR2 YYDKDF (reference sequence). CDR3 sequence reads: CATSRGGARTGELFF. For the CDR3, the DNA is TGTGCCACCAGTCGCGGGGGGGCGAGAACCGGGGAGCTGTTTTTT.

This chain links TRBV10-3 with TRBJ1-3; D call uncertain. CDR1 and CDR2 (germline): ENHRY, SYGVKD. The CDR3 sequence is 15 residues long. V was clipped by 8 bases and J by 0 bases, with 14 bases between them. This chain's CDR3 is CAIRMDFISGNTIYF. The CDR3 DNA reads TGTGCCATCCGAATGGACTTTATCTCTGGAAACACCATATATTTT.

This clone was seen only once. This chain links TRBV19 with TRBJ2-7; TRBD2 aligns across 9 bases. CDR3 length: 15 amino acids. Per germline, CDR1 LNHDA and CDR2 SQIVND (reference sequence). The ends lost 5 bases at V and 4 bases at J; junction bases unmatched: 9. Here the CDR3 reads CASSANSGGDYEQYF. In DNA, the CDR3 is TGTGCCAGTAGTGCCAATAGCGGGGGAGATTACGAGCAGTACTTC.

This clone occurred once. This chain connects TRBV11-2 to TRBJ2-1; 7 nucleotides match TRBD2. Germline V gene lookup returns CDR1 SGHAT and CDR2 FQNNGV. The CDR3 sequence is 15 residues long. With V trimmed by 1 base and J by 4 bases, 4 bases remained unmatched. Written as DNA, the CDR3 is TGTGCCAGCAGCTTAGTGGGGGGGGTATACAATGAGCAGTTCTTC. It specifies CASSLVGGVYNEQFF.

The genes are TRBV14 and TRBJ2-7; D not certain. V gave up 4 bases and J gave up 3 bases, with 10 bases separating them. This CDR3 region has 13 residues. CDR1 is SGHDN and CDR2 is FVKESK in the germline V gene. As DNA, the CDR3 is TGTGCCAGCAGCCCAACGTCCCTCTACGAGCAGTACTTC. Translating gives CASSPTSLYEQYF.

The CDR3 sequence: CASSHGGASTDTQYF. CDR3 bases: TGTGCCAGCAGCCACGGGGGGGCTAGCACAGATACGCAGTATTTT. The chain employs TRBV5-4 and TRBJ2-3; 8 bases are a match to TRBD2. The germline CDR1 and CDR2 sequences are SGHNT and YYREEE (reference sequence). This CDR3 contains 15 residues. Losses at the gene ends were 4 bases for V and 0 bases for J; bases not matched to a gene: 4.

CDR3 protein: CASSQAREKLFF. As DNA, the CDR3 is TGCGCCAGCAGCCAAGCCCGCGAAAAACTGTTTTTT. The chain combines TRBV4-1 with TRBJ1-4; D ambiguous. This CDR3 region has 12 residues. V shed 1 base and J shed 8 bases, with 5 bases lying between them. Germline V gene data show CDR1 as MGHRA and CDR2 as YSYEKL.

The rearrangement links TRBV19 to TRBJ2-1; possible D gene TRBD2, 6 bases. The CDR3 contains 16 residues. V dropped 5 bases and J dropped 3 bases, with 17 bases sitting between them. Per germline, CDR1 LNHDA and CDR2 SQIVND (reference sequence). DNA of the CDR3: TGTGCCAGTAGTCTTTCCGGGACTGGGATCTACAATGAGCAGTTCTTC. Translating gives CASSLSGTGIYNEQFF.

This chain uses TRBV29-1 with TRBJ1-2; 7 bases match TRBD1. Germline V gene sequence: CDR1 SQVTM, CDR2 ANQGSEA. The CDR3 sequence is 13 residues long. Germline trimming cut 6 bases from V and 3 bases from J; bases unmatched to any gene: 7. The CDR3 DNA reads TGCAGCGTCGAGCCGGGACAGCACTATGGCTACACCTTC. Translating it yields CSVEPGQHYGYTF.

CDR3 sequence reads: CASSLGVHGGGYEQYF. The CDR3 nucleotides read TGTGCCAGCAGCTTAGGGGTACACGGGGGAGGTTACGAGCAGTACTTC. This rearrangement joins TRBV7-2 to TRBJ2-7; weak D call: TRBD2 (6 bases). The ends were cut back, 1 base at V and 4 bases at J, with 17 bases in the middle. The CDR3 extends over 16 amino acids. CDR1 and CDR2 from the germline V gene are SGHTA and FQGNSA.